A selection of T cell receptor beta chains follows, all from one sample in a study of a mutant IDH1 vaccine in newly diagnosed glioma. The repertoire was sequenced with immunoSEQ multiplex PCR; TCRdb's copy has only in-frame clones and lacks some. Altogether tens of thousands of clones are present, more than 75% being singletons, with the ten largest covering roughly 5.5%. The antigens for these receptors are not known. The source material was PBMCs, sampled from a glioma patient whose treatment included an IDH1 peptide vaccine. Receptors originate from a man aged 35 to 55 with glioma. Each CDR3 is given without its conserved first and last residue.

j_call: TRBJ2-7
v_call: TRBV5-1
cdr3_aa: ASSLVVSPYEQY

j_call: TRBJ1-1
v_call: TRBV6-4
cdr3_aa: ASSEDTDTEAF

j_call: TRBJ2-1
v_call: TRBV5-1
cdr3_aa: ASGHGSSSYNEQF

j_call: TRBJ2-3
v_call: TRBV18
cdr3_aa: ASSPPYPVPAL

j_call: TRBJ1-6
v_call: TRBV6-5
cdr3_aa: ASSYVDPYNSPLH

j_call: TRBJ1-1
v_call: TRBV29-1
cdr3_aa: SVKGPMNTEAF

j_call: TRBJ2-5
v_call: TRBV19
cdr3_aa: ASRFKGGSGTQY

j_call: TRBJ2-2
v_call: TRBV6-1
cdr3_aa: ASNDRGIRELF

j_call: TRBJ2-7
v_call: TRBV4-2
cdr3_aa: ASSQDGGGAPEQY

j_call: TRBJ1-2
v_call: TRBV29-1
cdr3_aa: SVPGTEYGYT

j_call: TRBJ2-1
v_call: TRBV18
cdr3_aa: ASSPPSSSYNEQF

j_call: TRBJ2-3
v_call: TRBV14
cdr3_aa: ASSQDLGADTQY

j_call: TRBJ1-1
v_call: TRBV6-5
cdr3_aa: ASRGRTNTEAF

j_call: TRBJ1-3
v_call: TRBV6-5
cdr3_aa: ASSRLPGGVDTIY

j_call: TRBJ1-2
v_call: TRBV30
cdr3_aa: AWAPLRGYGYT

j_call: TRBJ2-2
v_call: TRBV19
cdr3_aa: ASSIESGELF